This T cell receptor (beta chain) was sequenced during a study of OX40 agonist ivuxolimab in advanced cancers. In the study overall: Ivuxolimab, an agonist antibody against OX40 (CD134), was given to patients. People in dose escalation had one of these cancers: hepatocellular carcinoma, melanoma, renal cell or head and neck cancer. Checkpoint inhibitors had been given previously to 35% to 50% of patients. Study conclusions and caveats: CD4+ T cells averaged fewer expanded clones than CD8+ T cells.

In regard to this clone: Its specificity is not known.

V was cut by 7 bases and J by 4 bases, with 14 bases left in between. This CDR3 comprises 14 residues. Germline CDR1 and CDR2: MNHEY and SVGAGI. Only in-frame clones appear in the TCRdb table, and some are missing; sequencing was by immunoSEQ multiplex PCR. The sample lists over 95,000 clones; 90% to 97% were seen once. The material was CD4+ or CD8+ T cells sorted from blood, obtained in a trial of the OX40 agonist ivuxolimab. The chain has TRBV6-5 and TRBJ2-1, with TRBD1 as a possible D gene (6 bases). The sequence was obtained from an adult with an advanced solid tumor such as melanoma, head and neck, liver or kidney cancer. CDR3 nucleotide sequence: TGTGCCAGCAAGTCTGCAGGGACATACAATGAGCAGTTCTTC. It is translated as CASKSAGTYNEQFF.